The clone carrying this T cell receptor (beta chain) was recorded a few times. Its matching antigen is unknown. Prepared libraries of TCR beta cDNA carried unique molecular identifiers. T cells, about 0.9 to 11 million of them, yielded around 460,000 cDNA molecules. TCRdb passed the PCR reads through MiXCR, listing each CDR3 protein once. The sample lists 450,000 to 700,000 distinct CDR3 sequences; around 40% were seen once. This entry is derived from a study of post-analysis software for immune sequencing data. Background on the study: The cohort encompassed relapsing-remitting, secondary progressive and progressive-relapsing multiple sclerosis disease courses. Overall study results and limits: F measure clustering grouped samples strongly by preparation batch. Roughly five TRBV segments appeared more often in patients than in controls, and TRBV5-6, TRBV5-1 and TRBV20-1 were among these. For normalized Chao1 diversity, multiple sclerosis patients scored significantly lower than controls did.

The CDR3 has 13 residues. V was clipped by 6 bases and J by 9 bases; unmatched bases: 9. The origin of this receptor is a girl between 5 and 17 years old with multiple sclerosis. The sequenced sample consisted of blood. The gene calls are TRBV12-3 or TRBV12-4 and TRBJ2-7; 9 bases agree with TRBD2. The CDR3 loop is CASRWTGLAVQYF. The CDR3 DNA follows: TGTGCCAGCAGGTGGACGGGACTAGCAGTGCAGTACTTC.